This TCR beta chain appears in the sequencing data of a study of control samples from healthy donors and cancer patients. The assay was immunoSEQ multiplex PCR, and TCRdb's table has in-frame clones only and misses some. The data show about 200,000 clones, approximately 90% seen once. V lost 0 bases and J 0 bases, leaving 9 bases between the germline ends. This CDR3 has 15 amino acids. The germline V gene encodes CDR1 SGHRS and CDR2 YFSETQ. The receptor comes from a man aged 25-45 years in good health. Sequencing input: blood. The V gene is TRBV5-1, the J gene TRBJ1-2; D is unresolved. The CDR3 nucleotides read TGCGCCAGCAGCTTGGTTGGAACGACTAACTATGGCTACACCTTC. Protein sequence: CASSLVGTTNYGYTF.